This TCR beta chain was captured in a study of CD8 T cells in Susac syndrome. Trimming took off 6 bases at V and 3 bases at J, with 8 bases between the two ends. Germline V lookup: CDR1 MNHEY, CDR2 SVGEGT. CDR3 length: 12 amino acids. It was with random hexamers that 0.5 to 1 ug RNA was reverse transcribed. Multiplex immunoSEQ PCR targeted 54 Vbeta and 13 Jbeta TCR beta segments. TCRdb fed the immunoSEQ multiplex PCR reads into MiXCR, producing one record per CDR3 protein. Among 130,000 or so distinct CDR3 sequences, 90% to 95% were seen once, and the ten largest hold around 0.12%. Negative isolation yielded CD8+ and CD4+ T cells; FACS enriched TEMRA cells.

What was sequenced was CD4+ T cells from PBMCs. The V call is TRBV6-2 or TRBV6-3, the J call TRBJ1-1; D may be TRBD1 (5 bases). This receptor was identified in a human donor with multiple sclerosis. The CDR3 sequence is CASSQGYTEAFF. Here the CDR3 DNA reads TGTGCCAGCAGCCAGGGATACACTGAAGCTTTCTTT.